The subject of this entry is one T cell receptor beta chain. Antigen: not known. This sample was included in a study of cytomegalovirus exposure and HLA in healthy donors. TCRdb's copy holds only in-frame clones and misses some; the assay was immunoSEQ multiplex PCR. Here the sample spans some 170,000 clones, 86% being singletons. Germline trimming cut 4 bases from V and 0 bases from J; bases unmatched to any gene: 9. CDR3 length: 16 residues. CDR1 is SGHNT and CDR2 is YYREEE in the germline V gene (reference sequence). Study findings and constraints: Researchers reported that a few CMV-associated chains were confirmed in vitro as CMV antigen-specific. In the approximately 120 validation repertoires, a later analysis found that first-cohort TCR clusters tended to co-occur.

The chain joins TRBV5-4 to TRBJ2-7; 8 nucleotides agree with TRBD2. The receptor was isolated from a man aged 18 to 30 in good health and CMV-seropositive. Sequences were obtained from PBMCs. CDR3 bases: TGTGCCAGCAGCGACCCAGGGGCGGGGGGCTCCTACGAGCAGTACTTC. Encoded protein: CASSDPGAGGSYEQYF.